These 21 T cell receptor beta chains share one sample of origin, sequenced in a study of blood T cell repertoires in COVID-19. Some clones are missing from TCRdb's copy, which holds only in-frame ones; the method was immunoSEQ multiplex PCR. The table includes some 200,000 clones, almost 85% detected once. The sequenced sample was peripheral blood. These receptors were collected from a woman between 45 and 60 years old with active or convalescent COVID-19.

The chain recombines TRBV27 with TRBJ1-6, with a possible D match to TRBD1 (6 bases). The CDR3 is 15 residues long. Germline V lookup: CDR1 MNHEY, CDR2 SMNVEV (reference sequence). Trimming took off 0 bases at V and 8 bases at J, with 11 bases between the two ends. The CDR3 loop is CASSLSLPGDSPLHF. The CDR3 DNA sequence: TGTGCCAGCAGTTTATCATTGCCAGGGGATTCACCCCTCCACTTT.

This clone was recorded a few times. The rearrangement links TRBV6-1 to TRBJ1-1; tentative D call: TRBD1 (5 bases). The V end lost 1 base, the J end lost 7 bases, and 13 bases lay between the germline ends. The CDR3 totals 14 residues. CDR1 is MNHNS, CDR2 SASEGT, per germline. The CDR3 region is CASSEGSDIGEAFF. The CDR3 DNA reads TGTGCCAGCAGTGAAGGATCGGACATAGGTGAAGCTTTCTTT.

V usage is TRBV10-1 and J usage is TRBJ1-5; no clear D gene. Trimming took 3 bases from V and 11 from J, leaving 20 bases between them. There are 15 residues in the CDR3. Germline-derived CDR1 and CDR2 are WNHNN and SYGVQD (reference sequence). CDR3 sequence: CASSDKINIVRAQHF. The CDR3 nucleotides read TGCGCCAGCAGTGATAAAATTAATATTGTCCGGGCCCAGCATTTT.

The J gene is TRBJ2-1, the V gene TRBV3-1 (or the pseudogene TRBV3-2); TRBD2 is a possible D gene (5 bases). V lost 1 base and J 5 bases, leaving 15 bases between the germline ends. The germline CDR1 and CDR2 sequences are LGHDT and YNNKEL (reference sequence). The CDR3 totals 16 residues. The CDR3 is CASSQVGSAGHNEQFF. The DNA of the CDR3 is TGTGCCAGCAGCCAAGTAGGGAGTGCTGGGCACAATGAGCAGTTCTTC.

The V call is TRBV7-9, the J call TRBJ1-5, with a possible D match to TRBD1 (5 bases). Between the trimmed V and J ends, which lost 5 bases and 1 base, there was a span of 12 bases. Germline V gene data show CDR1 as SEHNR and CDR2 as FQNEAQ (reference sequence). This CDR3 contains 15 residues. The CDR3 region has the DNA TGTGCCAGCAGCCCACCGGAGGGGAGCAATCAGCCCCAGCATTTT. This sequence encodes CASSPPEGSNQPQHF. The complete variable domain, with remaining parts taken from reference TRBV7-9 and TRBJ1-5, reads DTGVSQNPRHKITKRGQNVTFRCDPISEHNRLYWYRQTLGQGPEFLTYFQNEAQLEKSRLLSDRFSAERPKGSFSTLEIQRTEQGDSAMYLCASSPPEGSNQPQHFGDGTRLSIL.

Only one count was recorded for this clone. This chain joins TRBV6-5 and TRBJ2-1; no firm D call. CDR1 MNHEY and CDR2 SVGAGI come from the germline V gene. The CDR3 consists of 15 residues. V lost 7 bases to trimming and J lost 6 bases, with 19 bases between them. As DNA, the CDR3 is TGTGCCAGCAACTCGATTTCTCTTTTACCCAATGAGCAGTTCTTC. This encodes CASNSISLLPNEQFF.

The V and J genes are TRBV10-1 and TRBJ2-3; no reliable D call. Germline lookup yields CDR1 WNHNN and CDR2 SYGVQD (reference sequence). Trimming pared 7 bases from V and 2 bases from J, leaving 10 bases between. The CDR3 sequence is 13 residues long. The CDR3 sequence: CASTRSYTDTQYF. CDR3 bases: TGCGCCAGCACTAGAAGCTACACAGATACGCAGTATTTT.

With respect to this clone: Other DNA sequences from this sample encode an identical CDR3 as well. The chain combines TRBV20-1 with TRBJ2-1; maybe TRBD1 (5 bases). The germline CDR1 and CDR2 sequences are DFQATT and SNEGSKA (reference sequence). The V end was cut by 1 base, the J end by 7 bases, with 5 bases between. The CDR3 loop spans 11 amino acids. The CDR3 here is CSARGQNEQFF. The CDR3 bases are TGCAGTGCTAGAGGACAGAATGAGCAGTTCTTC.

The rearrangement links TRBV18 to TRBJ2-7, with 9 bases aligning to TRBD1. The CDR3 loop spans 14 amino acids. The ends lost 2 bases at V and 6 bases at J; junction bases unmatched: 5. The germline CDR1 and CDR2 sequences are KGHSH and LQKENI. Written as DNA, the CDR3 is TGTGCCAGCTCACCAAGGGGACAGGGAATCGAGCAGTACTTC. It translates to CASSPRGQGIEQYF.

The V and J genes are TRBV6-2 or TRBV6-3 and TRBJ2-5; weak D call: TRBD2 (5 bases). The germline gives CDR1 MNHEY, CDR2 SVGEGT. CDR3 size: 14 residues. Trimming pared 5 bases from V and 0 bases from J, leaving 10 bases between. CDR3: CASSRTVNQETQYF. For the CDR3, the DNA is TGTGCCAGCAGTCGGACTGTAAACCAAGAGACCCAGTACTTC.

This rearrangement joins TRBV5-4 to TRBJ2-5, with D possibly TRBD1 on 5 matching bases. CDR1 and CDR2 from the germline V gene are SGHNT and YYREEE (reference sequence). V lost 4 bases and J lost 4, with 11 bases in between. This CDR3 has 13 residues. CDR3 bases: TGTGCCAGCAGCCGACAGTCCCGAGAGACCCAGTACTTC. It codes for CASSRQSRETQYF.

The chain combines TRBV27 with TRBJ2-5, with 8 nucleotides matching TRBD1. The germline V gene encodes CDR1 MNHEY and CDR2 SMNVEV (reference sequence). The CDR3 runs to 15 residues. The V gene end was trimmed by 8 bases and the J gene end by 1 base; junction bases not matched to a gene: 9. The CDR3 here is CASGGQGASQETQYF. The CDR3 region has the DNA TGTGCCAGCGGGGGGCAGGGGGCTAGCCAAGAGACCCAGTACTTC.

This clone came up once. The CDR3 is CASSTSGGGLTEAFF. CDR3 DNA sequence: TGTGCCAGCAGTACCTCAGGGGGAGGACTCACTGAAGCTTTCTTT. The chain uses TRBV28 and TRBJ1-1; 7 bases are a match to TRBD1. The CDR3 extends over 15 amino acids. Germline-derived CDR1 and CDR2 are MDHEN and SYDVKM. The J segment lost 4 bases and the V segment lost 5 bases, leaving 10 bases of the junction unmatched.

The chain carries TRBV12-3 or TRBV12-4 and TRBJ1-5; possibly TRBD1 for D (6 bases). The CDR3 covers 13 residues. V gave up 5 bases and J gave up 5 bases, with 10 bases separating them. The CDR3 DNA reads TGTGCCAGCAGTACTGGACAGCATCAGCCCCAGCATTTT. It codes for CASSTGQHQPQHF.

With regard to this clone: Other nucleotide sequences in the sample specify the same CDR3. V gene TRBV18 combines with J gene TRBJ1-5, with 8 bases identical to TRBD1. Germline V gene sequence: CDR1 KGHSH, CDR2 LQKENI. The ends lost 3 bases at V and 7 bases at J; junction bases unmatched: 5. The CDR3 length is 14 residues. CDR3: CASSPDRVAQPQHF. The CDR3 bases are TGTGCCAGCTCACCGGACAGGGTTGCGCAGCCCCAGCATTTT.

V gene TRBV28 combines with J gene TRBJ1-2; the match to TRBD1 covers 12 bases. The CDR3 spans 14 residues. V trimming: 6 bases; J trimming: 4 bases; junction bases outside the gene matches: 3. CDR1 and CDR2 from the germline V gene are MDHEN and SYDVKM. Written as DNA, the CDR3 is TGTGCCAGCAGGGGGACAGGGGGCGTCTATGGCTACACCTTC. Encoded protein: CASRGTGGVYGYTF.

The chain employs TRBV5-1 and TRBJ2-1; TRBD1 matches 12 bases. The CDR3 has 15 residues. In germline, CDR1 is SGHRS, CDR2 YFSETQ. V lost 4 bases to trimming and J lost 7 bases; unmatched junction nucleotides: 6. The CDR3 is CASSLEGQGANEQFF. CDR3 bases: TGCGCCAGCAGCCTGGAGGGACAGGGGGCAAATGAGCAGTTCTTC.

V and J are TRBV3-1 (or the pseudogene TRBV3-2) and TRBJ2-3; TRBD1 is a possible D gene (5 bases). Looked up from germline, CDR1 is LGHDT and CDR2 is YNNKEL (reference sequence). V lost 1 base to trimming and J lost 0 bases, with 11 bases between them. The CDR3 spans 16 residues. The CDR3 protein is CASSQAQGGSTDTQYF. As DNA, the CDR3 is TGTGCCAGCAGCCAAGCCCAGGGTGGGAGCACAGATACGCAGTATTTT.

The CDR3 sequence is CAISESRGISGNTIYF. CDR3 DNA sequence: TGTGCCATCAGTGAGTCACGGGGGATTTCTGGAAACACCATATATTTT. This chain links TRBV10-3 with TRBJ1-3, with a weak D call TRBD1 (5 bases). V was clipped by 0 bases and J by 1 base, with 10 bases between them. Germline V CDR1 and CDR2: ENHRY, SYGVKD. The CDR3 consists of 16 residues.

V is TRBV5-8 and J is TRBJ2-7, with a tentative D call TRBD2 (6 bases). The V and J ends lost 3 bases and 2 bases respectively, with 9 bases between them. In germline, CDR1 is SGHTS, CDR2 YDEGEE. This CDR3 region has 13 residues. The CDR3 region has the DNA TGTGCCAGCAGCTACGGCGGGGCCTACGAGCAGTACGTC. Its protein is CASSYGGAYEQYV.

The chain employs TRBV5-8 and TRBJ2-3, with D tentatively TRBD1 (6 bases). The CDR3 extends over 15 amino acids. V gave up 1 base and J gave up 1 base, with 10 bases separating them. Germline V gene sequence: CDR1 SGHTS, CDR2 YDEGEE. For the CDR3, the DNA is TGTGCCAGCAGCTTGTCAGGGGCCCGCACAGATACGCAGTATTTT. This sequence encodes CASSLSGARTDTQYF.